The source of this T cell receptor (beta chain) is a study of OX40 agonist ivuxolimab in advanced cancers. Study as a whole: In this trial design, patients received ivuxolimab intravenously at 0.01 to 10 mg/kg every 2 weeks.

Clones were sequenced by immunoSEQ multiplex PCR, and TCRdb holds only the in-frame ones, with some missing. The data contain about 69,000 clones, more than 85% of them seen just once; the ten biggest clones take up under 0.35%. Autoimmune disease history or systemic immunosuppression excluded patients. Samples were taken at baseline and on day 1 of cycles 4 and 7. The source of this sequence is an adult with an advanced solid tumor such as melanoma, head and neck, liver or kidney cancer. The sequencing here drew on CD4+ or CD8+ T cells sorted from blood, taken in a trial of the OX40 agonist ivuxolimab.

CDR3: CASRGSTGKTEAFF. In DNA form, the CDR3 reads TGTGCCAGCAGGGGGAGCACAGGGAAAACTGAAGCTTTCTTT. The V gene is TRBV2, the J gene TRBJ1-1; a possible D gene is TRBD1 (6 bases). V was pared by 6 bases and J by 5 bases, with 16 bases between. Germline lookup yields CDR1 SNHLY and CDR2 FYNNEI. The CDR3 sequence is 14 residues long.